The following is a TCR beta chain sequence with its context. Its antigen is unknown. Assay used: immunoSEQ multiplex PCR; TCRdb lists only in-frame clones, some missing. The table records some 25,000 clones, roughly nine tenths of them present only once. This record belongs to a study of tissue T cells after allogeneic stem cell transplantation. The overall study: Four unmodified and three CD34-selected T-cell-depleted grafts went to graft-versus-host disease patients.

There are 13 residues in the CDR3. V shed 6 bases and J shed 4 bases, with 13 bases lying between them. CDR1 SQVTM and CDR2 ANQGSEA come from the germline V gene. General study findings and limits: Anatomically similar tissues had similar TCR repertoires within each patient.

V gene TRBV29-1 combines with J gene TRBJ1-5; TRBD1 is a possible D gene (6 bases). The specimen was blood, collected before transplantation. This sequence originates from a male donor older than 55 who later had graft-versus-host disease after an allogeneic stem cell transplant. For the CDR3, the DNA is TGCAGCGTAGGGGACAACCGGAATCAGCCCCAGCATTTT. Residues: CSVGDNRNQPQHF.